This T cell receptor (beta chain) was sequenced in a study of blood T cell repertoires in COVID-19. The wider study: COVID-19 samples, acute and convalescent, were from the United States, Italy and Spain. Sources were T cells, B-cell-depleted T cells, or PBMCs; the material itself was cDNA or gDNA.

Study processing details: Estimated nucleated cell counts came from reference gene primer amplification. Some clones are missing from TCRdb's copy, which holds only in-frame ones; the method was immunoSEQ multiplex PCR. The D gene and trimming were derived from the DNA, and the V and J assignments and clone size from that table. The top ten hold over 0.95% of the sample, which has tens of thousands of clones, around 87% seen once. The clonotype comes from a human donor in a cohort sampled during active COVID-19. Material for sequencing was peripheral blood.

The CDR3 DNA reads TGTGCCAGCAGTGAGTGGGAGGACTATGGCTACACCTTC. This encodes CASSEWEDYGYTF. The genes are TRBV6-1 and TRBJ1-2; no definite D call. CDR1 and CDR2 (germline): MNHNS, SASEGT. CDR3 length equals 13 residues. Trimming took off 3 bases at V and 3 bases at J, with 8 bases between the two ends.